This TCR beta chain stems from a study of blood T cell repertoires in COVID-19. Study as a whole: Nucleic acid was either cDNA or gDNA, and it came from T cells, B-cell-depleted T cells, or PBMCs.

Original handling: Amplification of reference gene primers was used by the study to estimate nucleated cell counts. The assay was immunoSEQ multiplex PCR, and TCRdb's table has in-frame clones only and misses some. V, J and clone size are those of that table, while D and trimming were read from the DNA. The table records about 87,000 clones, more than 75% of them present only once. Trimming cost V 5 bases and J 5 bases; bases outside gene matches: 7. CDR1 is MNHEY and CDR2 is SVGAGI in the germline V gene. This CDR3 is built from 14 residues. The rearrangement links TRBV6-5 to TRBJ2-3; 7 bases map to TRBD1. Specimen: peripheral blood. The receptor was derived from a man aged 35-49 years with acute or convalescent COVID-19. CDR3 amino acids: CASSPQTGQDTQYF. The CDR3 bases are TGTGCCAGCAGTCCCCAGACAGGGCAAGATACGCAGTATTTT.